The sequence of this TCR beta chain was determined in a study of T cell responses to AZD1222 COVID-19 vaccine. The data were produced by immunoSEQ multiplex PCR, yet TCRdb's version contains in-frame clones alone and is incomplete. The table has under 200,000 clones, about 89% seen once. V lost 5 bases, J lost 2 bases, and 16 bases lay in between. Germline-derived CDR1 and CDR2 are LNHNV and YYDKDF (reference sequence). The CDR3 is made up of 15 amino acids. This sequence was found in an adult in good health. The sample in question was peripheral blood, obtained on day 0 of AZD1222 vaccination. This chain connects TRBV15 to TRBJ2-7; tentatively, D is TRBD2 (7 bases). The CDR3 protein is CATSQMGGRAYEQYF. CDR3 DNA: TGTGCCACCAGCCAAATGGGGGGGCGGGCCTACGAGCAGTACTTC.